Reported below is one T cell receptor (beta chain). These data come from a study of blood T cell repertoires in COVID-19. Authors' methods: Reference gene primer amplification yielded estimated nucleated cell counts. Assay: immunoSEQ multiplex PCR; the TCRdb copy retains only in-frame clones and omits some. The D gene and trimming were derived from the DNA, and the V and J assignments and clone size from that table. The sample lists over 110,000 clones; 80% to 90% were seen once. In assigning cohorts, the study relied on participant-reported clinical history. The receptor was derived from a man in his sixties who had recovered from COVID-19. Source material: PBMCs or T cells enriched from blood (not recorded which).

The CDR3 DNA sequence: TGTGCCAGCAATGACAGGGCTGGCGGCTACACCTTC. Translated, it gives CASNDRAGGYTF. V usage is TRBV2 and J usage is TRBJ1-2, with 7 positions matching TRBD1. CDR3 length equals 12 residues. CDR1 is SNHLY and CDR2 is FYNNEI in the germline V gene. Trimming cost V 7 bases and J 8 bases; bases outside gene matches: 7.